This TCR beta chain is drawn from a study of T cell clonotyping in hematopoietic cell transplantation. The germline V gene has CDR1 SGDLS and CDR2 YYNGEE. V dropped 0 bases and J dropped 7 bases, with 10 bases sitting between them. The CDR3 has 14 residues. The protocol was immunoSEQ multiplex PCR, while the TCRdb copy is restricted to in-frame clones and leaves out a portion. The table records over 35,000 clones, approximately 88% of them present only once. The chain recombines TRBV9 with TRBJ1-4, with D possibly being TRBD1 (5 bases). This sequence originates from a woman in her 40s in good health. Some clones in this sample may be carry-over from other donors' samples. Sequences were obtained from peripheral blood mononuclear cells. The CDR3 region is CASSVGQGAEKLFF. The DNA for the CDR3 is TGTGCCAGCAGCGTAGGTCAGGGCGCTGAAAAACTGTTTTTT.